This T cell receptor (beta chain) was sequenced in a study of blood T cell repertoires in COVID-19. Study-level information: The United States, Italy and Spain provided the acute and convalescent COVID-19 samples.

Trimming cost V 1 base and J 6 bases, with 3 bases left between them. Germline values: CDR1 SGHVS, CDR2 FNYEAQ. The length of the CDR3 is 12 residues. A COVID-19 case was met by exposed participants within 2 weeks before study entry. In the authors' methods: By means of reference gene primer amplification, nucleated cell counts were estimated. Here immunoSEQ multiplex PCR was the method, and the copy in TCRdb shows in-frame clones only, minus some. V and J calls and clone size are copied from that table; D and trimming were computed from the DNA. The sample has some 340,000 clones, 85% to 95% seen once.

The receptor was derived from a woman aged 25 to 39 who had been exposed to COVID-19. The sample consisted of PBMCs or T cells enriched from blood (not recorded which). The rearrangement uses TRBV7-6 and TRBJ1-4; no definite D call. CDR3 in DNA: TGTGCCAGCAGCTTAGTAGATGAAAAACTGTTTTTT. It encodes CASSLVDEKLFF. The variable domain in full, with the rest retrieved from reference TRBV7-6 and TRBJ1-4, is GAGVSQSPRYKVTKRGQDVALRCDPISGHVSLYWYRQALGQGPEFLTYFNYEAQQDKSGLPNDRFSAERPEGSISTLTIQRTEQRDSAMYRCASSLVDEKLFFGSGTQLSVL.